A single sample is the source of the 8 T cell receptor beta chains below, sequenced in a study of T cells in Graves' hyperthyroidism and ophthalmopathy. TCR beta CDR3 sequences were amplified from RNA transcripts. First-round RT-PCR targeting the TCR CDR3 was performed with the HTBI primer set. TCRdb re-called the multiplex PCR reads with MiXCR, one entry per CDR3 protein. The sample has some 360,000 distinct CDR3 sequences; less than 20% are singletons. The sequenced material came from blood. The receptor set was obtained from a woman in her forties with Graves' ophthalmopathy.

This clonotype was detected many times. This chain uses TRBV18 with TRBJ1-2; 8 nucleotides align to TRBD1. Germline lookup yields CDR1 KGHSH and CDR2 LQKENI. The CDR3 is made up of 17 amino acids. Trimming removed 3 bases from V and 7 bases from J; junction bases left unmatched: 16. The CDR3 loop is CASSPRDRSYRYSGYTF. The DNA of the CDR3 is TGTGCCAGCTCACCGAGGGACAGGAGTTATCGCTACAGTGGCTACACCTTC.

This clonotype appeared a few times. V gene TRBV18 combines with J gene TRBJ2-6; 7 nucleotides align to TRBD2. Germline assignment: CDR1 KGHSH and CDR2 LQKENI. V shed 3 bases, J shed 4 bases, and the junction held 3 bases outside the gene matches. The CDR3 sequence is 15 residues long. The CDR3 protein is CASSPREAGANVLTF. The CDR3, as DNA: TGTGCCAGCTCACCCCGGGAGGCCGGGGCCAACGTCCTGACTTTC. The whole variable domain, remainder taken from reference TRBV18 and TRBJ2-6, is NAGVMQNPRHLVRRRGQEARLRCSPMKGHSHVYWYRQLPEEGLKFMVYLQKENIIDESGMPKERFSAEFPKEGPSILRIQQVVRGDSAAYFCASSPREAGANVLTFGAGSRLTVL.

This clonotype was counted many times. This rearrangement joins TRBV6-1 to TRBJ1-1; D not certain. The V gene's germline CDR1 is MNHNS and CDR2 SASEGT. There are 15 residues in the CDR3. Trimming removed 4 bases from V and 2 bases from J, with 14 bases in between. CDR3 in amino acids: CASSGARYLNTEAFF. CDR3 nucleotides: TGTGCCAGCAGTGGCGCCAGGTACTTAAACACTGAAGCTTTCTTT.

This clonotype was detected ten times or more. The chain links TRBV5-7 to TRBJ2-5, with D maybe TRBD2 (5 bases). TRBV5-7 is assigned to the ORF class and has an uncertain function. The V end lost 0 bases, the J end lost 2 bases, and 29 bases lay between the germline ends. The CDR3 extends over 21 amino acids. CDR3 protein: CASSLGGVSPRRRRRQETQYF. The CDR3 nucleotides read TGTGCCAGCAGCTTGGGGGGAGTGTCACCCCGCCGGAGAAGACGACAAGAGACCCAGTACTTC.

This clonotype showed up many times. The chain recombines TRBV4-2 with TRBJ2-3; a possible D gene is TRBD2 (5 bases). The CDR3 runs to 14 residues. The germline V and J ends were trimmed by 0 bases and 4 bases, with 8 bases remaining between them. The germline gives CDR1 LGHNA, CDR2 YNFKEQ. As DNA, the CDR3 is TGTGCCAGCAGCCAAGAGCCGAGGGCAGATACGCAGTATTTT. Its protein is CASSQEPRADTQYF.

This clonotype was seen many times. The rearrangement links TRBV28 to TRBJ1-5; D not resolved. V gave up 6 bases and J gave up 4 bases, with 10 bases separating them. The V gene's germline CDR1 is MDHEN and CDR2 SYDVKM. The CDR3 has 13 amino acids. The CDR3 DNA sequence: TGTGCCAGCAGAGAAAGGCTGAATCAGCCCCAGCATTTT. This translates into CASRERLNQPQHF.

This clonotype was recorded at least ten times. J is TRBJ1-1 and V is TRBV3-1; D ambiguous. The CDR3 is 12 residues long. V was shortened by 1 base and J by 3 bases, with 3 bases between the two germline ends. CDR1 LGHDT and CDR2 YNNKEL come from the germline V gene (reference sequence). The CDR3 loop reads CASSQGDTEAFF. DNA of the CDR3: TGTGCCAGCAGCCAAGGAGACACTGAAGCTTTCTTT.

This clonotype was found many times. This chain joins TRBV11-2 and TRBJ2-7, with 9 bases that match TRBD2. With 1 base clipped from V and 7 bases from J, the junction kept 5 bases outside the gene matches. Germline V CDR1 and CDR2: SGHAT, FQNNGV. The CDR3 has 14 residues. The CDR3 region has the DNA TGTGCCAGCAGCTTAGTGGCTAGCGGGACTGAGCAGTACTTC. This translates into CASSLVASGTEQYF.